This TCR beta chain was obtained from a study of T cell responses to AZD1222 COVID-19 vaccine. Findings and caveats of the study: Females outnumbered males among donors, who were mostly white British; clonal diversity was possibly underestimated. Only 6 or 7 people who got AZD1222 tested seropositive at baseline. Repertoire samples came only from after the peak T cell response.

Clones were read by immunoSEQ multiplex PCR, and TCRdb kept only the in-frame ones, dropping some. The data hold around 140,000 clones, with about nine tenths observed a single time. As to this clone: Its antigen is unknown.

V lost 8 bases to trimming and J lost 0 bases, with 14 bases between them. Germline values: CDR1 MDHEN, CDR2 SYDVKM. CDR3 length: 15 amino acids. V and J are TRBV28 and TRBJ2-1; D possibly corresponds to TRBD1 (5 bases). The clonotype originates from an adult in good health. The sample consisted of peripheral blood, taken on day 0 of AZD1222 vaccination. In DNA form, the CDR3 reads TGTGCCAGCTGGGGCGTCTCGAGCTCCTACAATGAGCAGTTCTTC. Protein sequence: CASWGVSSSYNEQFF. The full variable domain, rest sourced from reference TRBV28 and TRBJ2-1, is DVKVTQSSRYLVKRTGEKVFLECVQDMDHENMFWYRQDPGLGLRLIYFSYDVKMKEKGDIPEGYSVSREKKERFSLILESASTNQTSMYLCASWGVSSSYNEQFFGPGTRLTVL.